The 9 T cell receptor beta chains presented below share a single source sample, sequenced in a study of blood T cell repertoires in COVID-19. Only in-frame clones appear in the TCRdb table, and some are missing; sequencing was by immunoSEQ multiplex PCR. The sample records roughly 73,000 clones, 75% being singletons. Sequences were obtained from peripheral blood. The receptors come from a man aged 65 to 79 with acute or convalescent COVID-19.

V is TRBV12-3 or TRBV12-4 and J is TRBJ1-2; possible D gene TRBD1, 6 bases. There are 13 residues in the CDR3. V shed 6 bases and J shed 10 bases, with 18 bases lying between them. This CDR3 reads CASSPGTSPYYTF. The CDR3 DNA sequence: TGTGCCAGCAGCCCCGGGACATCCCCTTACTACACCTTC.

The gene calls are TRBV7-2 and TRBJ2-5; 7 bases are a match to TRBD2. CDR3 length: 12 amino acids. Germline-derived CDR1 and CDR2 are SGHTA and FQGNSA. Germline trimming cut 5 bases from V and 11 bases from J; bases unmatched to any gene: 8. The CDR3 loop is CASSPGTTGQYF. The DNA of the CDR3 is TGTGCCAGCAGCCCCGGGACTACGGGTCAGTACTTC.

This chain links TRBV27 with TRBJ1-1, with a tentative D call TRBD1 (5 bases). Trimming removed 6 bases at V and 0 bases at J, with 20 bases between. Germline values: CDR1 MNHEY, CDR2 SMNVEV (reference sequence). CDR3 length: 17 amino acids. The CDR3 region has the DNA TGTGCCAGCAGCGGCAGGGCTATTCTTTTGATGAACACTGAAGCTTTCTTT. It yields the protein CASSGRAILLMNTEAFF.

This clone was detected only a few times. The chain links TRBV7-3 to TRBJ2-1; 15 bases map to TRBD2. Unmatched junction bases numbered 0, after V lost 5 bases and J lost 7 bases. Germline V lookup: CDR1 SGHTA, CDR2 FQGTGA. This CDR3 contains 14 residues. CDR3 nucleotides: TGTGCCAGCAGCGGGACTAGCGGGGGGAATGAGCAGTTCTTC. Translation gives CASSGTSGGNEQFF. The variable domain in full, with the rest retrieved from reference TRBV7-3 and TRBJ2-1, is GAGVSQTPSNKVTEKGKYVELRCDPISGHTALYWYRQSLGQGPEFLIYFQGTGAADDSGLPNDRFFAVRPEGSVSTLKIQRTERGDSAVYLCASSGTSGGNEQFFGPGTRLTVL.

The V and J genes are TRBV5-1 and TRBJ2-3; 7 positions agree with TRBD2. CDR1 and CDR2 (germline): SGHRS, YFSETQ. This CDR3 is built from 16 residues. With V trimmed by 0 bases and J by 4 bases, 8 bases remained unmatched. CDR3 DNA sequence: TGCGCCAGCAGCTTGGCCCTACTGGGGGGGGCAGATACGCAGTATTTT. Amino acid sequence: CASSLALLGGADTQYF. Full variable domain (missing parts from reference TRBV5-1 and TRBJ2-3): KAGVTQTPRYLIKTRGQQVTLSCSPISGHRSVSWYQQTPGQGLQFLFEYFSETQRNKGNFPGRFSGRQFSNSRSEMNVSTLELGDSALYLCASSLALLGGADTQYFGPGTRLTVL.

The rearrangement joins TRBV11-2 to TRBJ2-7; TRBD1 agrees at 8 bases. Per germline, CDR1 SGHAT and CDR2 FQNNGV. Trimming removed 5 bases from V and 2 bases from J; junction bases left unmatched: 5. The CDR3 is 14 amino acids. The CDR3: CASSQAGQAYEQYF. The CDR3 bases are TGTGCCAGCAGCCAGGCGGGACAGGCCTACGAGCAGTACTTC.

This clone came up a few times. The chain is built from TRBV19 and TRBJ2-1; TRBD1 aligns across 7 bases. Looked up from germline, CDR1 is LNHDA and CDR2 is SQIVND (reference sequence). J was trimmed by 6 bases and V by 8 bases; bases with no gene match: 13. The CDR3 is 15 residues long. CDR3 coding DNA: TGTGCCAGTGCCGGTAGTGAGGACAGGAGCAATGAGCAGTTCTTC. This codes for CASAGSEDRSNEQFF.

This clone was counted once. The chain employs TRBV19 and TRBJ2-1; tentative D call: TRBD2 (6 bases). The CDR3 spans 17 residues. Trimming pared 7 bases from V and 9 bases from J, leaving 28 bases between. Germline values: CDR1 LNHDA, CDR2 SQIVND (reference sequence). In nucleotides, the CDR3 is TGTGCCAGTACCCTTCCCGCGGGGACGTCAGAAGGTGGTGAGCAGTTCTTC. It specifies CASTLPAGTSEGGEQFF.

In this sample, this clone turned up once. The chain uses TRBV6-1 and TRBJ2-3, with 12 bases matching TRBD2. Germline V lookup: CDR1 MNHNS, CDR2 SASEGT. CDR3 size: 16 residues. Trimming cost V 4 bases and J 2 bases; bases outside gene matches: 4. CDR3 sequence (DNA): TGTGCCAGCAGTGTGACTAGCGGGAGAGTCACAGATACGCAGTATTTT. Translating it yields CASSVTSGRVTDTQYF.